This passage covers 31 T cell receptor beta chains from one sample sequenced in a study of beta chain features in type 1 diabetes. Study conclusions and caveats: People with Type 1 diabetes carried modestly yet significantly shorter TCRB CDR3s in all four CD4+ subsets.

No antigen is known for these receptors. cDNA synthesis used the whole RNA isolate, giving expressed TCRB sequences. Clones were sequenced by immunoSEQ multiplex PCR, and TCRdb holds only the in-frame ones, with some missing. The sample includes about 140,000 clones, around 13% of them seen just once. Sequenced: central memory CD4+ T cells from blood. Receptor source: a man aged 18 to 29 with type 1 diabetes.

This clone turned up a few times. The chain carries TRBV10-3 and TRBJ1-2; D call uncertain. Between the trimmed V and J ends, which lost 11 bases and 6 bases, there was a span of 16 bases. This CDR3 comprises 12 residues. Per germline, CDR1 ENHRY and CDR2 SYGVKD. The CDR3 DNA follows: TGTGCCGGTCGACAAGGGTTGGATGGCTACACCTTC. Amino acids: CAGRQGLDGYTF.

This clone was recorded at least ten times. The chain employs TRBV10-3 and TRBJ2-5; 7 bases are a match to TRBD1. The CDR3 runs 14 residues. The junction had 5 bases not matched to a gene; V was cut back by 0 bases and J by 7 bases. Germline CDR1 is ENHRY and CDR2 is SYGVKD. CDR3 region: CAISESRDRRTQYF. The CDR3 DNA reads as TGTGCCATCAGTGAGTCACGGGACAGACGGACCCAGTACTTC.

Many counts were recorded for this clone. This sequence joins TRBV10-3 and TRBJ1-6; no clear D gene. The CDR3 loop spans 13 amino acids. The germline gives CDR1 ENHRY, CDR2 SYGVKD. The V end lost 6 bases, the J end lost 7 bases, and 10 bases lay between the germline ends. The CDR3, as DNA: TGTGCCATCAGGGCGGGAGCAAATTCACCCCTCCACTTT. This sequence encodes CAIRAGANSPLHF.

The V call is TRBV6-5, the J call TRBJ2-3, with D uncertain. The CDR3 extends over 14 amino acids. V lost 6 bases and J lost 0, with 10 bases in between. Germline CDR1 and CDR2: MNHEY and SVGAGI. The CDR3 loop is CASSETYSTDTQYF. Written as DNA, the CDR3 is TGTGCCAGCAGCGAGACATATAGCACAGATACGCAGTATTTT.

This clone was seen ten or more times. J is TRBJ2-2 and V is TRBV15; 11 bases fit TRBD2. Trimming removed 2 bases from V and 6 bases from J; junction bases left unmatched: 5. The CDR3 extends over 16 amino acids. Germline CDR1 and CDR2: LNHNV and YYDKDF (reference sequence). CDR3 residues: CATSRLASGGPGELFF. The CDR3 region has the DNA TGTGCCACCAGCAGATTGGCTAGCGGGGGGCCCGGGGAGCTGTTTTTT.

This clone was detected a few times. This sequence joins TRBV19 and TRBJ1-5, with no clear D. The CDR3 runs 13 residues. Trimming cost V 1 base and J 4 bases, with 5 bases left between them. Germline CDR1 LNHDA, CDR2 SQIVND (reference sequence). CDR3 residues: CASSIGRNQPQHF. The CDR3 nucleotides are TGTGCCAGTAGTATAGGGCGAAATCAGCCCCAGCATTTT.

This clone showed up just a few times. In DNA, the CDR3 is TGTGCCAGCTCGGTTGGGGCCCAGCAGCGGCAGTTCTTC. Protein product: CASSVGAQQRQFF. The rearrangement links TRBV18 to TRBJ2-1; maybe TRBD1 (5 bases). Trimming cost V 6 bases and J 12 bases, with 18 bases left between them. CDR1 KGHSH and CDR2 LQKENI come from the germline V gene. This CDR3 region has 13 residues.

V and J are TRBV28 and TRBJ1-2, with 7 bases matching TRBD1. With 5 bases clipped from V and 8 bases from J, the junction kept 17 bases outside the gene matches. Germline V gene lookup returns CDR1 MDHEN and CDR2 SYDVKM. There are 16 residues in the CDR3. The CDR3 DNA follows: TGTGCCAGCAGTCTCTCCCTTCACCAGGGGGGAGAGGGCTACACCTTC. Protein sequence: CASSLSLHQGGEGYTF.

This chain uses TRBV10-2 with TRBJ1-1; the D is unclear. The CDR3 extends over 12 amino acids. In germline, CDR1 is WSHSY, CDR2 SAAADI. V lost 6 bases and J 1 base, leaving 6 bases between the germline ends. The CDR3 nucleotides are TGCGCCAGCAGGAGTGAGAACACTGAAGCTTTCTTT. This encodes CASRSENTEAFF.

This clone was detected a few times. The chain joins TRBV10-3 to TRBJ1-1; perhaps TRBD1 as D (5 bases). CDR1 and CDR2 from the germline V gene are ENHRY and SYGVKD. This CDR3 has 14 amino acids. V was trimmed by 4 bases and J by 6 bases, leaving 15 bases between them. CDR3 residues: CAISGEQAGAEAFF. The CDR3 coding sequence is TGTGCCATCAGTGGAGAACAGGCGGGCGCTGAAGCTTTCTTT.

The genes are TRBV9 and TRBJ1-2; possibly TRBD1 for D (6 bases). With 3 bases removed from V and 3 bases from J, the gap between germline ends came to 21 bases. The CDR3 runs 17 residues. From germline, CDR1 is SGDLS and CDR2 YYNGEE. CDR3 sequence (DNA): TGTGCCAGCAGCGGGGGGGCAGCCCTGGTGGCCTACTATGGCTACACCTTC. This translates into CASSGGAALVAYYGYTF.

This clone was counted at least ten times. The chain is built from TRBV30 and TRBJ2-7, with a tentative D call TRBD1 (6 bases). The CDR3 loop spans 15 amino acids. V lost 1 base and J lost 4, with 17 bases in between. Looked up from germline, CDR1 is GTSNPN and CDR2 is SVGIG (reference sequence). The CDR3 DNA reads TGTGCCTGGAGTGGGGGGCCACCCAGGCGGTACGAGCAGTACTTC. Protein product: CAWSGGPPRRYEQYF. Supplemented by reference TRBV30 and TRBJ2-7, the full variable domain reads SQTIHQWPATLVQPVGSPLSLECTVEGTSNPNLYWYRQAAGRGLQLLFYSVGIGQISSEVPQNLSASRPQDRQFILSSKKLLLSDSGFYLCAWSGGPPRRYEQYFGPGTRLTVT.

Comments on this clone: This specimen includes other DNA sequences encoding the same CDR3. The chain employs TRBV12-2 and TRBJ1-2; the DNA was not compared with TRBD1, the D call given in the table. TRBV12-2 is noted as a pseudogene. The CDR3 has 15 residues. The CDR3 spells CASRLGQDGNYGYTF. The CDR3 coding sequence is TGTGCAAGTCGCTTGGGGCAGGACGGTAACTATGGCTACACCTTC.

The rearrangement links TRBV6-6 to TRBJ1-1; D is ambiguous. V shed 0 bases and J shed 4 bases, with 9 bases lying between them. The CDR3 runs to 14 residues. The germline CDR1 and CDR2 sequences are MNHNY and SVGAGI (reference sequence). For the CDR3, the DNA is TGTGCCAGCAGTTACTCGGAGGGTCGCACTGAAGCTTTCTTT. It is translated as CASSYSEGRTEAFF.

At least ten counts were recorded for this clone. The chain carries TRBV29-1 and TRBJ2-1; the match to TRBD2 covers 8 bases. The CDR3 sequence is 15 residues long. CDR1 is SQVTM, CDR2 ANQGSEA, per germline. The trim removed 3 bases at V and 9 bases at J, leaving 13 bases unmatched. The CDR3 DNA is TGCAGCGTTGAGCTAGCGACGACACGGGGGGGTGAGCAGTTCTTC. Protein: CSVELATTRGGEQFF.

There are a few counts of this clone. The chain combines TRBV29-1 with TRBJ1-6; 7 bases map to TRBD1. In germline, CDR1 is SQVTM, CDR2 ANQGSEA. J gave up 5 bases and V 7 bases, and 8 bases lay outside the gene matches. The CDR3 covers 14 residues. CDR3 DNA: TGCAGCGCAGCGACAGGGTCCCATAATTCACCCCTCCACTTT. This sequence encodes CSAATGSHNSPLHF.

The chain carries TRBV6-1 and TRBJ2-7; D perhaps matches TRBD2 (5 bases). V dropped 6 bases and J dropped 6 bases, with 15 bases sitting between them. This CDR3 has 13 residues. Germline V gene lookup returns CDR1 MNHNS and CDR2 SASEGT. The DNA for the CDR3 is TGTGCCAGCAGCCAAACTAGGATATCCGAGCAGTACTTC. Its protein product is CASSQTRISEQYF.

The sample holds many counts of this clone. This rearrangement joins TRBV18 to TRBJ1-2; no firm D call. Germline assignment: CDR1 KGHSH and CDR2 LQKENI. With 3 bases removed from V and 6 bases from J, the gap between germline ends came to 5 bases. The length of the CDR3 is 11 residues. CDR3 nucleotides: TGTGCCAGCTCACCTTCAGATGGCTACACCTTC. It translates to CASSPSDGYTF.

V gene TRBV6-5 combines with J gene TRBJ1-2; D gene ambiguous. The CDR3 loop spans 13 amino acids. The V and J ends lost 2 bases and 4 bases respectively, with 8 bases between them. Germline CDR1 and CDR2: MNHEY and SVGAGI. Here the CDR3 reads CASSYGSAYGYTF. The CDR3 DNA reads TGTGCCAGCAGTTACGGGTCGGCCTATGGCTACACCTTC.

This clone was detected only a few times. The chain employs TRBV7-8 and TRBJ2-5; 11 positions agree with TRBD2. Per germline, CDR1 SGHVS and CDR2 FQNEAQ. The CDR3 covers 17 residues. V lost 5 bases, J lost 2 bases, and 10 bases stayed unmatched. CDR3 sequence (DNA): TGTGCCAGCAGCCTCCAACCAAGGACTAGCGGGCAAGAGACCCAGTACTTC. This encodes CASSLQPRTSGQETQYF.

V is TRBV30 and J is TRBJ1-1; perhaps TRBD1 as D (6 bases). The V gene lost 3 bases and the J gene lost 7 bases, with 18 bases spanning the gap. CDR1 GTSNPN and CDR2 SVGIG come from the germline V gene (reference sequence). CDR3 length: 14 amino acids. The CDR3 here is CAWRPNRDSLEAFF. The CDR3 DNA sequence: TGTGCCTGGAGACCCAACAGGGACTCCCTTGAAGCTTTCTTT.

CDR3 in amino acids: CASSQRSSGANEQFF. As DNA, the CDR3 is TGTGCCAGCTCACAACGATCTAGCGGGGCGAATGAGCAGTTCTTC. The genes are TRBV18 and TRBJ2-1, with 9 bases lining up with TRBD2. The CDR3 consists of 15 residues. Unmatched junction bases numbered 8, after V lost 4 bases and J lost 7 bases. Germline V gene lookup returns CDR1 KGHSH and CDR2 LQKENI.

This clone was picked up many times. CDR3 DNA: TGCGCCAGCAGCTTGGCTAGCGGGGGGACAGATACGCAGTATTTT. Translation gives CASSLASGGTDTQYF. The chain joins TRBV5-1 to TRBJ2-3; 11 bases map to TRBD2. V shed 0 bases and J 3 bases; nucleotides not matched to a gene: 0. CDR1 and CDR2 (germline): SGHRS, YFSETQ. This CDR3 has 15 residues. The whole variable domain, remainder taken from reference TRBV5-1 and TRBJ2-3, is KAGVTQTPRYLIKTRGQQVTLSCSPISGHRSVSWYQQTPGQGLQFLFEYFSETQRNKGNFPGRFSGRQFSNSRSEMNVSTLELGDSALYLCASSLASGGTDTQYFGPGTRLTVL.

The rearrangement links TRBV7-9 to TRBJ2-7, with 9 nucleotides matching TRBD2. The CDR3 consists of 14 residues. Losses at the gene ends were 3 bases for V and 2 bases for J; bases not matched to a gene: 2. Germline loops: CDR1 SEHNR, CDR2 FQNEAQ (reference sequence). As DNA, the CDR3 is TGTGCCAGCAGCTTGAGCGGGGGGCCCTACGAGCAGTACTTC. Protein sequence: CASSLSGGPYEQYF. The whole variable domain, filled in from reference TRBV7-9 and TRBJ2-7, reads DTGVSQNPRHKITKRGQNVTFRCDPISEHNRLYWYRQTLGQGPEFLTYFQNEAQLEKSRLLSDRFSAERPKGSFSTLEIQRTEQGDSAMYLCASSLSGGPYEQYFGPGTRLTVT.

The V and J genes are TRBV2 and TRBJ1-5; D remains unclear. The CDR3 extends over 13 amino acids. The V gene's germline CDR1 is SNHLY and CDR2 FYNNEI. The germline V and J ends were trimmed by 4 bases and 3 bases, with 7 bases remaining between them. The CDR3 DNA reads TGTGCCAGCAGTGTCGGAGTCAATCAGCCCCAGCATTTT. This gives the protein CASSVGVNQPQHF. Complete variable domain (other parts from reference TRBV2 and TRBJ1-5): EPEVTQTPSHQVTQMGQEVILRCVPISNHLYFYWYRQILGQKVEFLVSFYNNEISEKSEIFDDQFSVERPDGSNFTLKIRSTKLEDSAMYFCASSVGVNQPQHFGDGTRLSIL.

The rearrangement links TRBV6-1 to TRBJ1-5; possible D gene TRBD1, 6 bases. This CDR3 comprises 15 residues. The V and J ends lost 3 bases and 4 bases respectively, with 13 bases between them. The germline V gene encodes CDR1 MNHNS and CDR2 SASEGT. The CDR3 DNA sequence: TGTGCCAGCAGTGAGGGGGGGCAATGGAATCAGCCCCAGCATTTT. As protein: CASSEGGQWNQPQHF.

V and J are TRBV9 and TRBJ1-1; no clear D. The CDR3 sequence is 13 residues long. Trimming took 1 base from V and 1 from J, leaving 5 bases between them. CDR1 is SGDLS, CDR2 YYNGEE, per germline. For the CDR3, the DNA is TGTGCCAGCAGCGTACAGCAGAACACTGAAGCTTTCTTT. This encodes CASSVQQNTEAFF. The complete variable domain, with remaining parts taken from reference TRBV9 and TRBJ1-1, reads DSGVTQTPKHLITATGQRVTLRCSPRSGDLSVYWYQQSLDQGLQFLIQYYNGEERAKGNILERFSAQQFPDLHSELNLSSLELGDSALYFCASSVQQNTEAFFGQGTRLTVV.

The genes are TRBV27 and TRBJ2-7; 12 bases line up with TRBD2. The CDR3 is 14 amino acids. Germline V gene data show CDR1 as MNHEY and CDR2 as SMNVEV (reference sequence). The V and J ends lost 5 bases and 7 bases, in that order; junction bases with no gene match: 6. CDR3 DNA: TGTGCCAGCAGTAGGACTAGCGGGGTCCAGGAGCAGTACTTC. This codes for CASSRTSGVQEQYF.

V usage is TRBV28 and J usage is TRBJ1-6, with D maybe TRBD1 (5 bases). Germline V gene lookup returns CDR1 MDHEN and CDR2 SYDVKM. The CDR3 is 17 amino acids. Trimming stripped 6 bases from V and 0 bases from J, with 15 bases between. This CDR3 reads CASRRDPLGSYNSPLHF. In DNA, the CDR3 is TGTGCCAGCAGGAGGGACCCCCTAGGCTCCTATAATTCACCCCTCCACTTT.

This clone turned up a few times. The chain carries TRBV18 and TRBJ2-7; TRBD2 agrees at 8 bases. The trim removed 2 bases at V and 4 bases at J, leaving 7 bases unmatched. The CDR3 spans 15 residues. In germline, CDR1 is KGHSH, CDR2 LQKENI. CDR3 residues: CASSPGLAGAYEQYF. The CDR3, as DNA: TGTGCCAGCTCACCAGGACTAGCAGGAGCTTACGAGCAGTACTTC.

DNA of the CDR3: TGTGCCTGCACTGTTAGCGACTCAACTGGAAACACCATATATTTT. Translating it yields CACTVSDSTGNTIYF. This chain joins TRBV30 and TRBJ1-3; the D is unclear. The CDR3 contains 15 residues. Germline assignment: CDR1 GTSNPN and CDR2 SVGIG (reference sequence). The V gene lost 6 bases and the J gene lost 2 bases, with 17 bases spanning the gap.